Listed here are 17 T cell receptor beta chains from one sample, sequenced in a study of blood T cell repertoires in COVID-19. The repertoire was sequenced with immunoSEQ multiplex PCR; TCRdb's copy has only in-frame clones and lacks some. Of 250,000 to 350,000 clones listed, approximately 89% are singletons. Material: peripheral blood. These receptors originate from a woman in her 50s who had recovered from COVID-19.

The gene calls are TRBV19 and TRBJ1-4, with TRBD1 matching 7 bases. There are 15 residues in the CDR3. Losses at the gene ends were 6 bases for V and 4 bases for J; bases not matched to a gene: 8. Germline V lookup: CDR1 LNHDA, CDR2 SQIVND (reference sequence). The CDR3 sequence: CASSYDRANNEKLFF. The CDR3 DNA sequence: TGTGCCAGTAGCTACGACAGGGCTAATAATGAAAAACTGTTTTTT.

J is TRBJ2-7 and V is TRBV11-3; 11 nucleotides align to TRBD2. V lost 0 bases and J lost 3; bases outside the gene matches: 7. CDR3 length: 17 amino acids. Germline assignment: CDR1 SGHNT and CDR2 YENEEA. The CDR3 sequence: CASSLEGGLADNYEQYF. CDR3 sequence (DNA): TGTGCCAGCAGCTTAGAGGGGGGACTAGCGGATAACTACGAGCAGTACTTC. The variable domain in full, with the rest retrieved from reference TRBV11-3 and TRBJ2-7, is EAGVVQSPRYKIIEKKQPVAFWCNPISGHNTLYWYLQNLGQGPELLIRYENEEAVDDSQLPKDRFSAERLKGVDSTLKIQPAELGDSAVYLCASSLEGGLADNYEQYFGPGTRLTVT.

V gene TRBV2 combines with J gene TRBJ2-5, with D tentatively TRBD1 (5 bases). V was cut by 5 bases and J by 4 bases, with 5 bases left in between. Germline lookup yields CDR1 SNHLY and CDR2 FYNNEI. The length of the CDR3 is 11 residues. The CDR3 region is CASSTGETQYF. The CDR3 nucleotides read TGTGCCAGCAGTACAGGAGAGACCCAGTACTTC.

This clone was observed a single time. The genes are TRBV28 and TRBJ2-5, with unresolved D. CDR1 and CDR2 from the germline V gene are MDHEN and SYDVKM. The length of the CDR3 is 13 residues. V gave up 3 bases and J gave up 5 bases, with 10 bases separating them. In DNA, the CDR3 is TGTGCCAGCAGTTTGGCCAGTGCTGAGACCCAGTACTTC. It is translated as CASSLASAETQYF.

This rearrangement joins TRBV11-3 to TRBJ2-3; 7 bases match TRBD2. This CDR3 has 14 residues. V was pared by 0 bases and J by 9 bases, with 6 bases of the junction left unmatched. CDR1 is SGHNT and CDR2 is YENEEA in the germline V gene. This chain's CDR3 is CASSLDGRAQTQYF. DNA for the CDR3: TGTGCCAGCAGCTTAGATGGGAGGGCCCAAACGCAGTATTTT.

The DNA of the CDR3 is TGTGCCAGCAGCTTGGGACAGGGGATAAGAGCAGATACGCAGTATTTT. Its translation is CASSLGQGIRADTQYF. This sequence joins TRBV5-8 and TRBJ2-3, with 8 bases fitting TRBD1. The CDR3 length is 16 residues. V shed 0 bases, J shed 4 bases, and the junction held 7 bases outside the gene matches. The germline V gene encodes CDR1 SGHTS and CDR2 YDEGEE.

This clone has more than one count but fewer than ten. The chain employs TRBV6-5 and TRBJ2-1; a weak D match, TRBD1 (6 bases). The CDR3 sequence is 15 residues long. Trimming shortened V by 6 bases and J by 0 bases, and 12 bases separated the two germline ends. Germline-derived CDR1 and CDR2 are MNHEY and SVGAGI. CDR3 loop: CASRIQGNSYNEQFF. CDR3 nucleotides: TGTGCCAGCAGAATACAGGGCAACTCCTACAATGAGCAGTTCTTC.

The rearrangement links TRBV5-6 to TRBJ1-1; the D gene is possibly TRBD1 (6 bases). Germline loops: CDR1 SGHDT, CDR2 YYEEEE. The CDR3 extends over 17 amino acids. Between the trimmed V and J ends, which lost 4 bases and 4 bases, there was a span of 23 bases. The CDR3 DNA is TGTGCCAGCAGCACGGACAGTCAGCCTGGTCAACTCACTGAAGCTTTCTTT. Translating gives CASSTDSQPGQLTEAFF.

The CDR3 coding sequence is TGTGCCAGTAGTAAAGGGGAAAGTTGGTACAATGAGCAGTTCTTC. It translates to CASSKGESWYNEQFF. V usage is TRBV19 and J usage is TRBJ2-1; a weak D match, TRBD1 (5 bases). CDR3 length equals 15 residues. Trimming shortened V by 4 bases and J by 4 bases, and 14 bases separated the two germline ends. CDR1 LNHDA and CDR2 SQIVND come from the germline V gene (reference sequence).

The J gene is TRBJ2-3, the V gene TRBV7-9, with D possibly matching TRBD1 (5 bases). Germline V gene sequence: CDR1 SEHNR, CDR2 FQNEAQ (reference sequence). With 1 base removed from V and 6 bases from J, the gap between germline ends came to 5 bases. The CDR3 is 12 residues long. Written as DNA, the CDR3 is TGTGCCAGCAGCTTAGACAGGGATACGCAGTATTTT. It codes for CASSLDRDTQYF.

The chain employs TRBV6-2 or TRBV6-3 and TRBJ1-4; 7 bases map to TRBD1. Germline trimming cut 2 bases from V and 5 bases from J; bases unmatched to any gene: 8. This CDR3 region has 16 residues. The germline gives CDR1 MNHEY, CDR2 SVGEGT. CDR3 region: CASSYPTGQLNEKLFF. The CDR3 DNA reads TGTGCCAGCAGTTACCCTACGGGACAGTTGAATGAAAAACTGTTTTTT.

V usage is TRBV3-1 (or the pseudogene TRBV3-2) and J usage is TRBJ1-3; D not certain. V lost 5 bases and J lost 4, with 6 bases in between. Germline V gene lookup returns CDR1 LGHDT and CDR2 YNNKEL (reference sequence). This CDR3 spans 12 amino acids. In DNA form, the CDR3 reads TGTGCCAGCAGCTCGGTCGGAAACACCATATATTTT. Amino acids: CASSSVGNTIYF.

J is TRBJ2-3 and V is TRBV9, with D tentatively TRBD1 (5 bases). The CDR3 length is 15 residues. Trimming cost V 0 bases and J 2 bases, with 10 bases left between them. From germline, CDR1 is SGDLS and CDR2 YYNGEE. As DNA, the CDR3 is TGTGCCAGCAGCGTAGCCAGGGTACACACAGATACGCAGTATTTT. It translates to CASSVARVHTDTQYF.

V gene TRBV9 combines with J gene TRBJ2-7, with TRBD2 identical over 7 bases. The CDR3 contains 15 residues. Trimming took 3 bases from V and 0 from J; bases not matched to a gene: 6. CDR1 and CDR2 (germline): SGDLS, YYNGEE. CDR3 nucleotides: TGTGCCAGCAGCGCCGCTAGCGGATCCTCCTACGAGCAGTACTTC. It is translated as CASSAASGSSYEQYF. The full variable domain, rest sourced from reference TRBV9 and TRBJ2-7, is DSGVTQTPKHLITATGQRVTLRCSPRSGDLSVYWYQQSLDQGLQFLIQYYNGEERAKGNILERFSAQQFPDLHSELNLSSLELGDSALYFCASSAASGSSYEQYFGPGTRLTVT.

The rearrangement uses TRBV28 and TRBJ2-6; D gene ambiguous. The V and J ends lost 6 bases and 4 bases respectively, with 7 bases between them. The CDR3 is 13 amino acids. Germline V gene sequence: CDR1 MDHEN, CDR2 SYDVKM. The CDR3 DNA reads TGTGCCAGCAGGGGTAGCGGGGCCAACGTCCTGACTTTC. Translated, it gives CASRGSGANVLTF.

The chain joins TRBV6-5 to TRBJ1-6; 7 bases map to TRBD1. The CDR3 is 14 amino acids. Trimming removed 6 bases from V and 6 bases from J; junction bases left unmatched: 5. CDR1 and CDR2 (germline): MNHEY, SVGAGI. CDR3 region: CASRGQVPNSPLHF. The CDR3 DNA is TGTGCCAGCAGAGGACAGGTCCCTAATTCACCCCTCCACTTT.

The chain combines TRBV3-1 (or the pseudogene TRBV3-2) with TRBJ2-7; TRBD2 is a possible D gene (5 bases). Trimming pared 2 bases from V and 5 bases from J, leaving 7 bases between. The CDR3 covers 12 residues. Germline lookup yields CDR1 LGHDT and CDR2 YNNKEL (reference sequence). The CDR3 region is CASSQLRDEQYF. Written as DNA, the CDR3 is TGTGCCAGCAGCCAACTGAGGGACGAGCAGTACTTC.